Listed below are T cell receptor beta chains from one sample, sequenced in a study of response to subunit inactivated influenza vaccine. TCRdb itself ran the RT-PCR reads through MiXCR, one entry per CDR3 protein. The data hold a few hundred thousand distinct CDR3 sequences, with around 22% observed a single time. This sample comprised PBMCs from blood, obtained less than 22 months after vaccination. The receptors shown here come from a man aged 45-69 years who received an inactivated influenza vaccine. The CDR3 runs from the conserved cysteine through the conserved F or W. The D gene is left open where the match is weak. Expanded clones get a size class; other rows say once, few or many, or leave the size out.

CDR3aa | CDR3nt | j_gene | d_gene | abundance | v_gene
CASRKDRRQPQHF | TGTGCCAGCAGGAAAGACAGACGACAGCCCCAGCATTTT | TRBJ1-5 | - | - | TRBV6-1
CASSNLQGNMNTEAFF | TGTGCCAGCAGCAATCTACAGGGGAACATGAACACTGAAGCTTTCTTT | TRBJ1-1 | TRBD1 | - | TRBV5-5
CSVAISQNTEAFF | TGCAGCGTTGCTATCAGCCAGAACACTGAAGCTTTCTTT | TRBJ1-1 | - | few | TRBV29-1
CASIGAGTEAFF | TGTGCCAGCATCGGGGCAGGCACTGAAGCTTTCTTT | TRBJ1-1 | - | - | TRBV3-1
CATSEGGMNTEAFF | TGTGCCACCAGTGAAGGGGGCATGAACACTGAAGCTTTCTTT | TRBJ1-1 | TRBD1 | few | TRBV24-1
CASSPQVFSNSPLHF | TGTGCCAGCAGTCCCCAGGTGTTTTCAAATTCACCCCTCCACTTT | TRBJ1-6 | - | many | TRBV27
CASSLETGSYGGYTF | TGTGCCAGCAGCTTGGAAACAGGAAGTTATGGTGGCTACACCTTC | TRBJ1-2 | - | few | TRBV5-5
CASSLSWTGPMNTEAFF | TGTGCCAGCAGTTTATCCTGGACAGGCCCCATGAACACTGAAGCTTTCTTT | TRBJ1-1 | TRBD1 | many | TRBV12-3/TRBV12-4
CASSYSAGPYGYTF | TGTGCCAGCAGTTACTCGGCAGGACCTTATGGCTACACCTTC | TRBJ1-2 | - | - | TRBV6-5
CSASWSTSYEQYF | TGCAGTGCTAGCTGGTCTACCTCCTACGAGCAGTACTTC | TRBJ2-7 | - | - | TRBV20-1
CSARGDRGLDNYGYTF | TGCAGTGCTAGAGGGGACAGGGGGCTCGATAACTATGGCTACACCTTC | TRBJ1-2 | TRBD1 | - | TRBV20-1
CASSKPQLALADTQYF | TGTGCCAGCAGCAAGCCCCAACTAGCGTTGGCAGATACGCAGTATTTT | TRBJ2-3 | TRBD2 | - | TRBV7-2
CSVEGDSYEQYF | TGCAGCGTTGAGGGGGACTCCTACGAGCAGTACTTC | TRBJ2-7 | - | - | TRBV29-1
CASSGWGLNSNEKLFF | TGTGCCAGCAGTGGTTGGGGGCTAAACTCGAATGAAAAACTGTTTTTT | TRBJ1-4 | - | - | TRBV6-1
CASRPDRDYGYTF | TGCGCCAGCAGACCCGACAGGGACTATGGCTACACCTTC | TRBJ1-2 | TRBD1 | - | TRBV5-1
CSATNGLAGGVDTQYF | TGCAGTGCAACAAACGGACTAGCGGGTGGGGTAGATACGCAGTATTTT | TRBJ2-3 | TRBD2 | - | TRBV20-1
CSARWGDQETQYF | TGCAGTGCTAGGTGGGGAGACCAAGAGACCCAGTACTTC | TRBJ2-5 | - | - | TRBV20-1
CASSANTGTGGGYTF | TGTGCCAGCAGCGCAAACACCGGGACAGGGGGTGGCTACACCTTC | TRBJ1-2 | TRBD1 | many | TRBV7-2
CASSLASREIYGYTF | TGTGCCAGCAGCTTAGCCAGCCGAGAAATTTATGGCTACACCTTC | TRBJ1-2 | - | - | TRBV7-2
CASSPAARDTSYEQYF | TGTGCCAGCAGCCCCGCCGCCCGGGACACAAGCTACGAGCAGTACTTC | TRBJ2-7 | - | - | TRBV7-2